The subject of this entry is one TCR beta chain. Its antigen is unidentified. CDR3 length equals 14 residues. Germline lookup yields CDR1 SGHVS and CDR2 FQNEAQ. Every TCR library consumed around 3,300 ng of total RNA. TCRdb reprocessed the 5' RACE reads, with one entry per CDR3 protein and no DNA. The sample totals about 150,000 distinct CDR3 sequences; its top ten clones hold more than 0.95%. These data originate in a study of monozygotic twins with inflammatory bowel disease. Study-level points and caveats: Distinction of different T cell subtypes was not possible. Against healthy co-twins, IBD patients had lower TCRbeta diversity (measured by inverse Simpson).

Source material: blood. This chain uses TRBV7-8 with TRBJ2-7; TCRdb selects TRBD1, and the lack of DNA leaves this call unchecked. This sequence originates from a human donor with ulcerative colitis or Crohn's disease, or a healthy co-twin of an affected twin (not recorded which). The CDR3: CASRPGSNVYEQYF.